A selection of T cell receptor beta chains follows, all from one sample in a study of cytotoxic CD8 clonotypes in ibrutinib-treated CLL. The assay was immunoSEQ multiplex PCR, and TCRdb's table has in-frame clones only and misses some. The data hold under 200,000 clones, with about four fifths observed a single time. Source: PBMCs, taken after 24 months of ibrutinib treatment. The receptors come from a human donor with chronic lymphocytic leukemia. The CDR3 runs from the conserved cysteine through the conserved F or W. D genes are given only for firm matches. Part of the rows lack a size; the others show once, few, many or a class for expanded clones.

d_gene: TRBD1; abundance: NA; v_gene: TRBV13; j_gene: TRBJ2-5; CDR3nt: TGTGCCAGCAGCTCGAATAGACAGGGGAGGGAGACCCAGTACTTC; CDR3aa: CASSSNRQGRETQYF
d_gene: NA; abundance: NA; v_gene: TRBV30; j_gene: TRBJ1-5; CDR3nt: TGTGCCTGGAGTGCTTTTCCCCAGGTTCAGCCCCAGCATTTT; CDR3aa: CAWSAFPQVQPQHF
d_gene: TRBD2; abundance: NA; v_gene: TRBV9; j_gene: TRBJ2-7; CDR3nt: TGTGCCAGCAGCGTAGGGCTTAGCGGGAGGACCTACGAGCAGTACTTC; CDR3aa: CASSVGLSGRTYEQYF
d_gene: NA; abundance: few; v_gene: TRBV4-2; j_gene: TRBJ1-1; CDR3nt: TGTGCCAGCAGCCAAGATATGCATTTAACTGAAGCTTTCTTT; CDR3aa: CASSQDMHLTEAFF
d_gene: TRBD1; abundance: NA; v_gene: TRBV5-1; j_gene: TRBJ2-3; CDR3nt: TGCGCCAGCAGCAGAGAGGGGGCGCCAATTTTTACAGATACGCAGTATTTT; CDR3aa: CASSREGAPIFTDTQYF
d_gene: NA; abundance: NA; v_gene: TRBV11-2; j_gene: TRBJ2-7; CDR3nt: TGTGCCAGCAGCTTCGGGGTTGGAAACGAGCAGTACTTC; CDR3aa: CASSFGVGNEQYF
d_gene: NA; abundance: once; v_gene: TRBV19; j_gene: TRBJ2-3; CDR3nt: TGTGCCAGTAGTATAGGGCTGACTACGGATACGCAGTATTTT; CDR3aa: CASSIGLTTDTQYF
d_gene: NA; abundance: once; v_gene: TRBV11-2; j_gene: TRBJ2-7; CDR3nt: TGTGCCAGCAGCTCTCAGGGCCTAGCACACGGCGAGCAGTACTTC; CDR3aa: CASSSQGLAHGEQYF
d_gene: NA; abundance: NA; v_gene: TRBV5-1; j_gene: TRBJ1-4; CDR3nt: TGCGCCAGCAGCCCCTACTGGCCCAATGAAAAACTGTTTTTT; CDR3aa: CASSPYWPNEKLFF
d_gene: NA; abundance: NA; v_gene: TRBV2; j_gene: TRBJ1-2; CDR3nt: TGTGCCAGCAACGACAACACCTCTGGCTACACCTTC; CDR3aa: CASNDNTSGYTF
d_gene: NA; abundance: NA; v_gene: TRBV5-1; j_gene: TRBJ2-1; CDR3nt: TGCGCCAGCAGCTTGGAGGCCGGGGGGCCAGGTGAGCAGTTCTTC; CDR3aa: CASSLEAGGPGEQFF
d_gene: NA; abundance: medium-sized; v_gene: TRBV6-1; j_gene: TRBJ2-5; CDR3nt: TGTGCCAGCAGTGTAGTTGTCGTGGGAGAGACCCAGTACTTC; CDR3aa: CASSVVVVGETQYF
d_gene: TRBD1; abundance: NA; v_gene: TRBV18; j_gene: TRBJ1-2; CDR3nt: TGTGCCAGCTCACCGATAGACAGGGGGCTTGGCTACACCTTC; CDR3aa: CASSPIDRGLGYTF
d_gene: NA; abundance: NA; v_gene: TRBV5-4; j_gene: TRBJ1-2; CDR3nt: TGTGCCAGCAGCTTGGATAGCGGGGGGCTTGGTGGCTACACCTTC; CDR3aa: CASSLDSGGLGGYTF
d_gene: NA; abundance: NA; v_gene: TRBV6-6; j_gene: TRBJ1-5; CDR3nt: TGTGCCAGCACCAAGACCCGGGGGAGCAATCAGCCCCAGCATTTT; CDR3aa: CASTKTRGSNQPQHF
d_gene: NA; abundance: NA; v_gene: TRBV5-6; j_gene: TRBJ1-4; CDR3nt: TGTGCCAGCAGCTCTGAGACGGGGGATGAAAAACTGTTTTTT; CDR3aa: CASSSETGDEKLFF
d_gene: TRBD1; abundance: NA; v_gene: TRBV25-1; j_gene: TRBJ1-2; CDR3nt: TGTGCCAGCAGTGAATCCTCGACAGGGAACTATGGCTACACCTTC; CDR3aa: CASSESSTGNYGYTF
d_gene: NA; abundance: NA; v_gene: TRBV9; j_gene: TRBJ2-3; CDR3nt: TGTGCCAGCAGCCCCCGTCAGGGCCTGACGTCGACAGATACGCAGTATTTT; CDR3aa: CASSPRQGLTSTDTQYF
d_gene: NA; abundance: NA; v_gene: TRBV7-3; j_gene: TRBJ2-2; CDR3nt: TGTGCCAGCAGCCTCTCTTCGTCCGGGGAGCTGTTTTTT; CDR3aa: CASSLSSSGELFF
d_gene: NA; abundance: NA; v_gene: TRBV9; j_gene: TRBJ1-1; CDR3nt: TGTGCCAGCAGCGTACGGCAGGGCGGGACTGAAGCTTTCTTT; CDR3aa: CASSVRQGGTEAFF
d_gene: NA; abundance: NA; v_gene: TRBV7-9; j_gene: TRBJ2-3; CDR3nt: TGTGCCAGCTCCCCGGCCTCAAGCACAGATACGCAGTATTTT; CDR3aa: CASSPASSTDTQYF
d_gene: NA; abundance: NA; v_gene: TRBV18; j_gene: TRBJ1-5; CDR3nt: TGTGCCAGCAGCGAACTGTCGGGCAATCAGCCCCAGCATTTT; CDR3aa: CASSELSGNQPQHF
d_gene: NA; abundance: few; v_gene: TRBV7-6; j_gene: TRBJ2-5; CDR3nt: TGTGCCAGCAGCCCCCCTATAGGACAGCCTAGGGAGACCCAGTACTTC; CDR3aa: CASSPPIGQPRETQYF
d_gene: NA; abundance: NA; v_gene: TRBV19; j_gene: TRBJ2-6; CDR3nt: TGTGCCAGTAGTACCCGACGTATCACTGGGGCCAACGTCCTGACTTTC; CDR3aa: CASSTRRITGANVLTF
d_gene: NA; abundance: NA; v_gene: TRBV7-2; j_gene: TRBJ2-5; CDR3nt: TGTGCCAGCAGCCCCTATTCCGGCAGTCAGGAGACCCAGTACTTC; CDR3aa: CASSPYSGSQETQYF
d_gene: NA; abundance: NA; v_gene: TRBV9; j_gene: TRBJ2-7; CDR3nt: TGTGCCAGCAGCGTAGGGGCCTCCAATTACGAGCAGTACTTC; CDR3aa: CASSVGASNYEQYF
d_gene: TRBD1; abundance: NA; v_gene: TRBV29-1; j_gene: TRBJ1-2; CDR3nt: TGCAGCGGAGGACAGGGTTCAGCCGGGGGCTACACCTTC; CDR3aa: CSGGQGSAGGYTF
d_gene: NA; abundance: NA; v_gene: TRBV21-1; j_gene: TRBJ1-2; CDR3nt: TGTGCCAGCAGCAAAAAAAAAGGGAGGGGACAGGGCAACTATGGCTACACCTTC; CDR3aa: CASSKKKGRGQGNYGYTF
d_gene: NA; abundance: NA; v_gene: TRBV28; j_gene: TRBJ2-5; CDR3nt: TGTGCCAGCAGTGACGGTGGTGGGCCTCGGGCCCAGTACTTC; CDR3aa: CASSDGGGPRAQYF
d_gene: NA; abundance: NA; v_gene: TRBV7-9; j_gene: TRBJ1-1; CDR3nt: TGTGCCAGCAGCCGGGCCCTCTTACGGGGCACTGAAGCTTTCTTT; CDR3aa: CASSRALLRGTEAFF
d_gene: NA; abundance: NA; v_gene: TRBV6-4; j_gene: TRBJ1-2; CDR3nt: TGTGCCAGCTCAGATACGGCAGGGAGGGGTGGCTACACCTTC; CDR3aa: CASSDTAGRGGYTF
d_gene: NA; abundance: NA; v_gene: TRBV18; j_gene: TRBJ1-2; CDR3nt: TGTGCCAGCTCCCCTGCCGCGCAGGTCAACTGGGGCTACACCTTC; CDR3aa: CASSPAAQVNWGYTF
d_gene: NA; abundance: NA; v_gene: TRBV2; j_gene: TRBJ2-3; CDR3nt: TGTGCCAGCTTACCAGGGGGGTCCTGGGAGAATACGCAGTATTTT; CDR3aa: CASLPGGSWENTQYF
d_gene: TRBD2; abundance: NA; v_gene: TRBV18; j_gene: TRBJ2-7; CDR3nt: TGTGCCAGCTCACCACTAGCTAGCGGGTCCGACTACGAGCAGTACTTC; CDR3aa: CASSPLASGSDYEQYF
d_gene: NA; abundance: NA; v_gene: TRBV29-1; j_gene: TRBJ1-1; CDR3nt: TGCAGCGTTGATCCAAACACTGAAGCTTTCTTT; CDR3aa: CSVDPNTEAFF
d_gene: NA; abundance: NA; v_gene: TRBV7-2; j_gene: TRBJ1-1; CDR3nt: TGTGCCAGCAGCTTAGCGGTAGGGACGGGAGCTTTCTTT; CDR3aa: CASSLAVGTGAFF
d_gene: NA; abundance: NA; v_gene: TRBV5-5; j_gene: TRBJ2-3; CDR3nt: TGTGCCAGCAGCTTGGCTCCCGGCACAGATACGCAGTATTTT; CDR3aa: CASSLAPGTDTQYF
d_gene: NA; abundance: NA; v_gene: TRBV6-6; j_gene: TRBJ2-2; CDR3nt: TGTGCCAGCAGCTACCCGGTAACGAACACCGGGGAGCTGTTTTTT; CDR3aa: CASSYPVTNTGELFF
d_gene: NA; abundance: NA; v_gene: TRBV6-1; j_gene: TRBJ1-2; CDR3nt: TGTGCCAGCAGTGAATCTTTGGGTGACAGCGTAGGTGGCTACACCTTC; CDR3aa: CASSESLGDSVGGYTF
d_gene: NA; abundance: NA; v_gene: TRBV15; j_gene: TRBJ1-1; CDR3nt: TGTGCCACCAGCAGAGGGAATCGGGGGGAAGCTTTCTTT; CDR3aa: CATSRGNRGEAFF
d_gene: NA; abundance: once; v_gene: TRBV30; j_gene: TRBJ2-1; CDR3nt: TGTGCCTGGAGTCCAGGTGGGGGCCTCAGTGAGCAGTTCTTC; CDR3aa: CAWSPGGGLSEQFF
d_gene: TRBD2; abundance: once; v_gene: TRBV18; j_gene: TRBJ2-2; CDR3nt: TGTGCCAGCTCACACGGGGGAGCCGGGACTACCAACACCGGGGAGCTGTTTTTT; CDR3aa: CASSHGGAGTTNTGELFF
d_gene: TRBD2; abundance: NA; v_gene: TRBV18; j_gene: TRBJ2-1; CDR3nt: TGTGCCAGCTCCCCGACTAGCGGGAGCTACAATGAGCAGTTCTTC; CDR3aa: CASSPTSGSYNEQFF
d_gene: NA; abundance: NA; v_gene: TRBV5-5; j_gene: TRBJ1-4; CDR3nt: TGTGCCAGCAGTTTCGAGACAAAGGGCTCGAAACTGTTTTTT; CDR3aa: CASSFETKGSKLFF
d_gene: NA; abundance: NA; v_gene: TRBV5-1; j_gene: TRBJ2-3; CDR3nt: TGCGCCAGCAGCGCCCAGGCAGATACGCAGTATTTT; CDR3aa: CASSAQADTQYF